This TCR beta chain was observed in a study of blood T cell repertoires in COVID-19. Study context: Both acute and convalescent COVID-19 samples were obtained from the United States, Italy and Spain.

Between the trimmed V and J ends, which lost 0 bases and 6 bases, there was a span of 10 bases. Germline CDR1 is LGHNA and CDR2 is YNFKEQ. The CDR3 extends over 14 amino acids. It was during active infection that Seattle patients were enrolled and then longitudinally followed. Libraries were prepared by immunoSEQ multiplex PCR; TCRdb keeps only in-frame clonotypes and omits some of them. Among around 100,000 clones listed, 75% to 90% were seen once. The source is a man in his 60s with COVID-19, enrolled during active disease. Sequenced: peripheral blood. This rearrangement joins TRBV4-2 to TRBJ2-3; D possibly corresponds to TRBD2 (6 bases). This chain's CDR3 is CASSQELEGDTQYF. As DNA, the CDR3 is TGTGCCAGCAGCCAAGAACTGGAGGGCGATACGCAGTATTTT.